One sample yielded the 10 T cell receptor beta chains listed below, sequenced in a study of blood T cell repertoires in COVID-19. Profiled with immunoSEQ multiplex PCR; TCRdb holds only in-frame clones, not every one. The sample lists 250,000 to 300,000 clones, approximately 91% seen once, with about 11% in the top ten. The sequenced sample was peripheral blood. These receptors were taken from a woman aged 25 to 39 with COVID-19, enrolled during active disease.

This chain connects TRBV6-2 or TRBV6-3 to TRBJ1-2; 8 nucleotides agree with TRBD1. In germline, CDR1 is MNHEY, CDR2 SVGEGT. The CDR3 consists of 15 residues. The V segment lost 4 bases and the J segment 4 bases; nucleotides outside the gene matches: 8. The CDR3 bases are TGTGCCAGCAGTTTCGTCAGGGGGCAAGGCTATGGCTACACCTTC. Its translation: CASSFVRGQGYGYTF.

The CDR3 reads CASSPVGGEGSPLHF. In DNA, the CDR3 is TGTGCCAGCTCACCCGTCGGGGGTGAGGGTTCACCCCTCCACTTT. The chain links TRBV18 to TRBJ1-6, with D maybe TRBD1 (5 bases). The CDR3 loop spans 15 amino acids. V lost 3 bases, J lost 9 bases, and 15 bases lay in between. Germline V gene lookup returns CDR1 KGHSH and CDR2 LQKENI.

Here the CDR3 DNA reads TGCGCCAGCAGCCCGGGGAGGGGACCCTACGAGCAGTACTTC. This encodes CASSPGRGPYEQYF. This chain connects TRBV10-1 to TRBJ2-7, with TRBD2 matching 7 bases. V shed 6 bases, J shed 2 bases, and the junction held 7 bases outside the gene matches. Per germline, CDR1 WNHNN and CDR2 SYGVQD (reference sequence). The CDR3 contains 14 residues.

This chain uses TRBV18 with TRBJ2-7; 8 bases are a match to TRBD1. Germline V lookup: CDR1 KGHSH, CDR2 LQKENI. The CDR3 covers 14 residues. V lost 1 base to trimming and J lost 5 bases; unmatched junction nucleotides: 4. The CDR3 DNA is TGTGCCAGCTCACCACTGGGACAGGCGGACGAGCAGTACTTC. It is translated as CASSPLGQADEQYF.

The V gene is TRBV5-1, the J gene TRBJ1-6, with D tentatively TRBD1 (6 bases). There are 14 residues in the CDR3. The germline V and J ends were trimmed by 7 bases and 2 bases, with 10 bases remaining between them. From germline, CDR1 is SGHRS and CDR2 YFSETQ. The CDR3 loop is CASAQGAYNSPLHF. CDR3 sequence (DNA): TGCGCCAGCGCACAGGGCGCCTATAATTCACCCCTCCACTTT.

This chain connects TRBV5-1 to TRBJ1-1; 7 bases agree with TRBD1. This CDR3 is built from 15 residues. V lost 0 bases and J lost 3; bases outside the gene matches: 5. Germline-derived CDR1 and CDR2 are SGHRS and YFSETQ. The CDR3 spells CASSLGGTADTEAFF. The CDR3 nucleotides are TGCGCCAGCAGCTTGGGCGGGACAGCCGACACTGAAGCTTTCTTT.

There are a few counts of this clone. The chain is built from TRBV9 and TRBJ2-3, with 10 bases lining up with TRBD2. Germline V gives CDR1 SGDLS, CDR2 YYNGEE. V lost 0 bases to trimming and J lost 0 bases; unmatched junction nucleotides: 4. The CDR3 has 17 residues. The CDR3 spells CASSVVGAGGSTDTQYF. The CDR3 nucleotides read TGTGCCAGCAGCGTAGTCGGAGCGGGAGGGAGCACAGATACGCAGTATTTT.

The CDR3 spells CASSRWDRGNEQYF. In nucleotides, the CDR3 is TGTGCCAGCAGCCGCTGGGACAGGGGCAACGAGCAGTACTTC. The genes are TRBV28 and TRBJ2-7, with 10 bases identical to TRBD1. The length of the CDR3 is 14 residues. Germline V gene data show CDR1 as MDHEN and CDR2 as SYDVKM. J lost 5 bases, V lost 6 bases, and 7 bases had no gene match.

The CDR3 loop reads CAWRHPQYYEQYF. The CDR3 nucleotides are TGTGCCTGGAGGCACCCTCAGTACTACGAGCAGTACTTC. V gene TRBV30 combines with J gene TRBJ2-7, with D uncertain. CDR3 length equals 13 residues. Germline V gives CDR1 GTSNPN, CDR2 SVGIG (reference sequence). Trimming took off 3 bases at V and 3 bases at J, with 12 bases between the two ends.

This sequence joins TRBV27 and TRBJ2-3; TRBD1 is a possible D gene (5 bases). The V end was cut by 3 bases, the J end by 2 bases, with 9 bases between. Germline lookup yields CDR1 MNHEY and CDR2 SMNVEV (reference sequence). CDR3 length equals 14 residues. The CDR3 region is CASSLRQFTDTQYF. DNA of the CDR3: TGTGCCAGCAGTTTGAGACAGTTCACAGATACGCAGTATTTT.